This T cell receptor (beta chain) came from a study of cytomegalovirus exposure and HLA in healthy donors. In the PCR, 60 Vbeta and 13 Jbeta primers were used. The assay was immunoSEQ multiplex PCR, and TCRdb's table has in-frame clones only and misses some. The table shows about 76,000 clones, with more than 75% occurring only once. Germline values: CDR1 MNHEY, CDR2 SVGAGI. The CDR3 extends over 15 amino acids. Trimming at V came to 5 bases and at J to 6 bases, leaving 10 bases not matched to a gene. Study-level results: Later on, an analysis showed TCR association rates differing by HLA locus, with DRB1 the most and HLA-C the fewest.

Worth noting for this clone: Antigen: not known.

The V call is TRBV6-5, the J call TRBJ1-5; 7 positions match TRBD1. The sequence was obtained from a male donor in good health and CMV-seropositive. The material sequenced was PBMCs. CDR3 protein: CASSRQGITRQPQHF. DNA of the CDR3: TGTGCCAGCAGTAGACAGGGAATAACTCGTCAGCCCCAGCATTTT.